One and the same sample provided the 26 T cell receptor beta chains below, sequenced in a study of graft-versus-host responses after intestinal transplantation. Method: immunoSEQ multiplex PCR; TCRdb's copy keeps in-frame clones and lacks some. The profile shows 85,000 to 90,000 clones, about nine tenths of them singletons. For these TCRs, the target antigens are not known. Sample: unstimulated CD4+ T cells sorted from spleen or lymph node cells, taken before intestinal transplant. These receptors were obtained from a human donor who received an intestinal transplant.

This clone was detected only a few times. The chain has TRBV5-1 and TRBJ2-5, with D uncertain. In germline, CDR1 is SGHRS, CDR2 YFSETQ. This CDR3 has 14 amino acids. V dropped 4 bases and J dropped 1 base, with 11 bases sitting between them. The CDR3 DNA reads as TGCGCCAGCAGCCCGACTGGATTCCAAGAGACCCAGTACTTC. This translates into CASSPTGFQETQYF.

The chain carries TRBV9 and TRBJ2-5, with 11 positions matching TRBD2. Germline V CDR1 and CDR2: SGDLS, YYNGEE. The junction had 5 bases not matched to a gene; V was cut back by 0 bases and J by 7 bases. CDR3 length equals 15 residues. CDR3 coding DNA: TGTGCCAGCAGCGTAGATAGCGGGGGGGCCGGGACCCAGTACTTC. Translating gives CASSVDSGGAGTQYF.

This chain joins TRBV6-5 and TRBJ2-7; 9 bases agree with TRBD1. Germline CDR1 and CDR2: MNHEY and SVGAGI. J was trimmed by 0 bases and V by 1 base; bases with no gene match: 1. This CDR3 has 15 residues. For the CDR3, the DNA is TGTGCCAGCAGTTACTGGGGACAGGGCTCCTACGAGCAGTACTTC. Amino acids: CASSYWGQGSYEQYF.

The chain links TRBV2 to TRBJ1-5, with 7 nucleotides matching TRBD1. This CDR3 contains 15 residues. V dropped 4 bases and J dropped 4; count of bases not matched to a gene: 7. Germline CDR1 and CDR2: SNHLY and FYNNEI. CDR3 amino acids: CASSAPAGGNQPQHF. The CDR3 DNA reads TGTGCCAGCAGTGCCCCGGCAGGGGGTAATCAGCCCCAGCATTTT.

J is TRBJ2-1 and V is TRBV5-1; 10 positions agree with TRBD2. Trimming took 4 bases from V and 2 from J; bases not matched to a gene: 3. Germline-derived CDR1 and CDR2 are SGHRS and YFSETQ. This CDR3 is built from 15 residues. The CDR3 coding sequence is TGCGCCAGCAGCCCACTAGCGGGGCCCTACAATGAGCAGTTCTTC. This sequence encodes CASSPLAGPYNEQFF.

V usage is TRBV18 and J usage is TRBJ1-1; tentative D call: TRBD1 (5 bases). CDR1 and CDR2 (germline): KGHSH, LQKENI. CDR3 length: 13 residues. Between the trimmed V and J ends, which lost 6 bases and 6 bases, there was a span of 14 bases. The chain's CDR3 is CASSRDDSAEAFF. DNA for the CDR3: TGTGCCAGCTCCCGAGATGACAGCGCTGAAGCTTTCTTT.

This clone was seen only a few times. The rearrangement links TRBV6-1 to TRBJ1-6; TRBD1 agrees at 12 bases. The CDR3 spans 15 residues. Unmatched junction bases numbered 6, after V lost 6 bases and J lost 9 bases. Germline V gives CDR1 MNHNS, CDR2 SASEGT. The CDR3 nucleotides are TGTGCCAGCAGGGACCGGGACAGGGGGCTTTCACCCCTCCACTTT. Its protein is CASRDRDRGLSPLHF.

Only one count was recorded for this clone. Its ends do not fully match the called genes, so a read error is possible. This chain uses TRBV7-7 with TRBJ2-3; TRBD2 might be the D (5 bases). Looked up from germline, CDR1 is SSHAT and CDR2 is FNYEAQ (reference sequence). The CDR3 extends over 16 amino acids. The CDR3 DNA follows: TGTGCTAGCAGCTCTGGGTACGGGGAAAGCACAGATACGCAGTATTTT. This encodes CASSSGYGESTDTQYF.

This clone was counted a single time. The chain recombines TRBV5-1 with TRBJ1-1; possibly TRBD1 for D (6 bases). CDR1 is SGHRS, CDR2 YFSETQ, per germline. This CDR3 region has 15 residues. Trimming took off 0 bases at V and 0 bases at J, with 9 bases between the two ends. The CDR3 spells CASSLGGTLNTEAFF. CDR3 DNA: TGCGCCAGCAGCTTGGGGGGGACACTGAACACTGAAGCTTTCTTT. Complete variable domain (other parts from reference TRBV5-1 and TRBJ1-1): KAGVTQTPRYLIKTRGQQVTLSCSPISGHRSVSWYQQTPGQGLQFLFEYFSETQRNKGNFPGRFSGRQFSNSRSEMNVSTLELGDSALYLCASSLGGTLNTEAFFGQGTRLTVV.

The chain employs TRBV9 and TRBJ2-1; 10 bases fit TRBD1. J lost 9 bases, V lost 5 bases, and 8 bases had no gene match. This CDR3 is built from 14 residues. Germline V lookup: CDR1 SGDLS, CDR2 YYNGEE. CDR3 region: CASRPGQGFGEQFF. In nucleotides, the CDR3 is TGTGCCAGCAGACCGGGACAGGGGTTCGGTGAGCAGTTCTTC.

V gene TRBV11-2 combines with J gene TRBJ2-7, with a tentative D call TRBD1 (5 bases). The CDR3 is made up of 13 amino acids. Germline CDR1 and CDR2: SGHAT and FQNNGV. V was shortened by 6 bases and J by 2 bases, with 11 bases between the two germline ends. The DNA of the CDR3 is TGTGCCAGCAGACGTGAGGACACCTACGAGCAGTACTTC. Translated: CASRREDTYEQYF.

The rearrangement links TRBV5-4 to TRBJ2-3; D is possibly TRBD2 (6 bases). Germline V gene data show CDR1 as SGHNT and CDR2 as YYREEE (reference sequence). The CDR3 covers 16 residues. V was trimmed by 1 base and J by 0 bases, leaving 12 bases between them. CDR3 sequence reads: CASSLFASGSTDTQYF. The CDR3 coding sequence is TGTGCCAGCAGCTTGTTTGCGAGCGGGAGCACAGATACGCAGTATTTT.

The CDR3 nucleotides are TGTGCCAGCAAACAGATAATTAATGAAAAACTGTTTTTT. This translates into CASKQIINEKLFF. This sequence joins TRBV2 and TRBJ1-4; the D is unclear. V shed 7 bases and J shed 4 bases, with 10 bases lying between them. CDR1 is SNHLY, CDR2 FYNNEI, per germline. The CDR3 covers 13 residues. The full variable domain, with the rest looked up from reference TRBV2 and TRBJ1-4, is EPEVTQTPSHQVTQMGQEVILRCVPISNHLYFYWYRQILGQKVEFLVSFYNNEISEKSEIFDDQFSVERPDGSNFTLKIRSTKLEDSAMYFCASKQIINEKLFFGSGTQLSVL.

The rearrangement joins TRBV19 to TRBJ1-4, with TRBD1 identical over 7 bases. CDR1 and CDR2 from the germline V gene are LNHDA and SQIVND (reference sequence). The length of the CDR3 is 14 residues. The ends lost 7 bases at V and 8 bases at J; junction bases unmatched: 10. This CDR3 reads CASTKKGAEEKLFF. The CDR3 nucleotides are TGTGCCAGTACCAAGAAGGGGGCGGAGGAAAAACTGTTTTTT.

The chain carries TRBV5-1 and TRBJ2-7; D is possibly TRBD2 (6 bases). Germline assignment: CDR1 SGHRS and CDR2 YFSETQ. This CDR3 is built from 14 residues. V was shortened by 4 bases and J by 0 bases, with 11 bases between the two germline ends. The CDR3 sequence is CASSGGDSSYEQYF. In DNA, the CDR3 is TGCGCCAGCAGCGGAGGGGATAGCTCCTACGAGCAGTACTTC.

The chain carries TRBV18 and TRBJ1-5; D is possibly TRBD1 (5 bases). This CDR3 has 14 residues. V gave up 6 bases and J gave up 3 bases, with 12 bases separating them. Germline lookup yields CDR1 KGHSH and CDR2 LQKENI. CDR3 in DNA: TGTGCCAGCTCCCCAGACAGACCCAATCAGCCCCAGCATTTT. Protein sequence: CASSPDRPNQPQHF.

The V and J genes are TRBV14 and TRBJ2-1, with a tentative D call TRBD2 (5 bases). The V and J ends lost 2 bases and 6 bases respectively, with 17 bases between them. The CDR3 is 16 amino acids. Germline lookup yields CDR1 SGHDN and CDR2 FVKESK. The DNA for the CDR3 is TGTGCCAGCAGCCAATTTGGGCTAGCCTCGGGCAATGAGCAGTTCTTC. It codes for CASSQFGLASGNEQFF.

The chain employs TRBV5-1 and TRBJ2-1; 13 bases agree with TRBD2. Trimming removed 2 bases from V and 6 bases from J; junction bases left unmatched: 2. The V gene's germline CDR1 is SGHRS and CDR2 YFSETQ. This CDR3 has 15 residues. Here the CDR3 DNA reads TGCGCCAGCAGCTTTACTAGCGGGGGGGGCAATGAGCAGTTCTTC. It specifies CASSFTSGGGNEQFF.

The chain joins TRBV9 to TRBJ2-1; 8 nucleotides agree with TRBD2. This CDR3 is built from 15 residues. Germline lookup yields CDR1 SGDLS and CDR2 YYNGEE. Trimming took 3 bases from V and 4 from J; bases not matched to a gene: 6. The CDR3 loop is CASSAGRGGYNEQFF. The CDR3 nucleotides are TGTGCCAGCAGCGCCGGGAGGGGTGGGTACAATGAGCAGTTCTTC.

The chain employs TRBV10-3 and TRBJ1-1, with 9 bases identical to TRBD1. Per germline, CDR1 ENHRY and CDR2 SYGVKD. J lost 8 bases, V lost 5 bases, and 12 bases had no gene match. This CDR3 is 15 amino acids long. CDR3 in amino acids: CAISHGTGKNHEAFF. Here the CDR3 DNA reads TGTGCCATCAGTCACGGGACAGGGAAAAACCACGAAGCTTTCTTT.

This sequence joins TRBV19 and TRBJ2-7; the match to TRBD1 covers 7 bases. The CDR3 extends over 14 amino acids. V dropped 3 bases and J dropped 2; count of bases not matched to a gene: 4. The germline CDR1 and CDR2 sequences are LNHDA and SQIVND (reference sequence). The CDR3 region has the DNA TGTGCCAGTAGTATGGGACAGCCAGCCTACGAGCAGTACTTC. This encodes CASSMGQPAYEQYF. The variable domain in full, completed from reference TRBV19 and TRBJ2-7, reads DGGITQSPKYLFRKEGQNVTLSCEQNLNHDAMYWYRQDPGQGLRLIYYSQIVNDFQKGDIAEGYSVSREKKESFPLTVTSAQKNPTAFYLCASSMGQPAYEQYFGPGTRLTVT.

The chain joins TRBV10-3 to TRBJ2-5, with 9 positions matching TRBD1. CDR1 is ENHRY and CDR2 is SYGVKD in the germline V gene. V gave up 3 bases and J gave up 5 bases; unmatched junction bases: 7. The CDR3 covers 15 residues. This CDR3 reads CAISDGGQGGETQYF. In nucleotides, the CDR3 is TGTGCCATCAGTGACGGGGGACAGGGTGGCGAGACCCAGTACTTC.

The chain carries TRBV10-1 and TRBJ1-3; D perhaps matches TRBD1 (5 bases). In germline, CDR1 is WNHNN, CDR2 SYGVQD (reference sequence). V lost 3 bases and J lost 5, with 14 bases in between. The CDR3 consists of 15 residues. CDR3 sequence: CASSDGQGIRNTIYF. DNA of the CDR3: TGCGCCAGCAGTGACGGGCAGGGCATCCGAAACACCATATATTTT.

The chain employs TRBV7-8 and TRBJ1-1, with D uncertain. The germline CDR1 and CDR2 sequences are SGHVS and FQNEAQ. V gave up 5 bases and J gave up 6 bases, with 19 bases separating them. The CDR3 sequence is 15 residues long. CDR3 sequence: CASSLGPSGRAEAFF. The CDR3 nucleotides are TGTGCCAGCAGCCTCGGGCCGTCGGGAAGGGCTGAAGCTTTCTTT.

V usage is TRBV11-2 and J usage is TRBJ2-7; D is uncertain. The ends were cut back, 1 base at V and 7 bases at J, with 8 bases in the middle. The length of the CDR3 is 12 residues. CDR1 is SGHAT and CDR2 is FQNNGV in the germline V gene. The CDR3 region has the DNA TGTGCCAGCAGCTTAGTGCCCGGTGAGCAGTACTTC. Its protein product is CASSLVPGEQYF.

The J gene is TRBJ1-3, the V gene TRBV29-1; 9 bases align to TRBD1. The ends lost 4 bases at V and 4 bases at J; junction bases unmatched: 5. CDR3 length equals 14 residues. Germline V gene sequence: CDR1 SQVTM, CDR2 ANQGSEA. CDR3: CSVVPQGAGNTIYF. The CDR3 nucleotides are TGCAGCGTTGTCCCACAGGGGGCCGGAAACACCATATATTTT.